The rows below give T cell receptor beta chains drawn from one sample of a study of blood T cell repertoires in COVID-19. TCRdb's copy holds only in-frame clones and misses some; the assay was immunoSEQ multiplex PCR. This table has 110,000 or so clones, about three quarters appearing once. Sequencing used peripheral blood. Receptors originate from a woman in her 70s with acute or convalescent COVID-19. The CDR3 runs from the conserved cysteine through the conserved F or W. The D gene is left open where the match is weak. A clone size is listed for some rows: how often the clone was seen (once, few, many), or a class if it is expanded.

v_call	d_call	clone_size	j_call	cdr3_nt	cdr3_aa
TRBV6-2/TRBV6-3	TRBD2	.	TRBJ2-5	TGTGCCAGTAGTTATACTAGCGGGGGGGCTTTGGAGACCCAGTACTTC	CASSYTSGGALETQYF
TRBV2	.	.	TRBJ1-1	TGTGCCAGCAGTTATCGCGGGATGAACACTGAAGCTTTCTTT	CASSYRGMNTEAFF
TRBV28	TRBD2	.	TRBJ2-3	TGTGCCAGCAGCCCCGGACTAGCGGTGAACACAGATACGCAGTATTTT	CASSPGLAVNTDTQYF
TRBV5-4	TRBD2	.	TRBJ2-1	TGTGCCAGCAACAGCGGGGGGGCCTTGGATGAGCAGTTCTTC	CASNSGGALDEQFF
TRBV7-2	TRBD1	once	TRBJ2-3	TGTGCCAGCAGCCTCCGACAGGGCCGTTGGACGCAGTATTTT	CASSLRQGRWTQYF
TRBV7-2	.	.	TRBJ1-2	TGTGCCAGCAGCTTAGGGGGAGCAACTACTTTAGGAGGCTACACCTTC	CASSLGGATTLGGYTF
TRBV6-1	.	once	TRBJ2-3	TGTGCCAGCAGTGAAAAGCTGCGCAGCACAGATACGCAGTATTTT	CASSEKLRSTDTQYF
TRBV27	TRBD2	.	TRBJ2-5	TGTGCCAGCACCGCTAGCGGGGGGGCCATCGATCTGGAGACCCAGTACTTC	CASTASGGAIDLETQYF
TRBV2	.	.	TRBJ2-2	TGTGCCAGCAGTGTGGAGGGGCTTAACACCGGGGAGCTGTTTTTT	CASSVEGLNTGELFF
TRBV2	.	few	TRBJ2-2	TGTGCCAGCAGGGGGACTCCCACCGGGGAGCTGTTTTTT	CASRGTPTGELFF
TRBV5-1	.	.	TRBJ2-7	TGCGCCAGCAGCTTGGAGTCCCCAGGCGCCTACGAGCAGTACTTC	CASSLESPGAYEQYF
TRBV5-1	TRBD2	.	TRBJ2-3	TGCGCCAGCAGCCCCCCAGCGGGGGGCGCAGATACGCAGTATTTT	CASSPPAGGADTQYF
TRBV5-1	TRBD1	.	TRBJ1-2	TGCGCCAGCAGCTCGACAGGGGGCGTTTTAGGGGGCTACACCTTC	CASSSTGGVLGGYTF